This TCR beta chain was documented in a study of T cell responses to AZD1222 COVID-19 vaccine. Libraries were prepared by immunoSEQ multiplex PCR; TCRdb keeps only in-frame clonotypes and omits some of them. The data contain about 70,000 clones, around 85% of them singletons. General study points: A mostly white British donor set with more females was recruited, and clonal diversity was possibly underestimated.

Note on this clone: Its antigen is as yet unknown.

This receptor was obtained from an adult in good health. Here the sequenced sample was peripheral blood, taken on day 0 of AZD1222 vaccination.

Written as DNA, the CDR3 is TGTGCCAGCAGCACAAAAGGACAGGGCTCTGGAAACACCATATATTTT. Its protein product is CASSTKGQGSGNTIYF. The chain joins TRBV9 to TRBJ1-3; TRBD1 matches at 8 bases. From germline, CDR1 is SGDLS and CDR2 YYNGEE. The V segment lost 4 bases and the J segment 0 bases; nucleotides outside the gene matches: 6. The CDR3 runs 16 residues.